This T cell receptor beta chain was recovered during a study of glioma-infiltrating T cells after dendritic cell vaccination. Study-wide context: Samples are from glioblastoma patients in Phase I and II dendritic cell vaccine trials. After recurrence, repeat resection gave post-vaccination tumor, with a few paired samples.

The time point is: after dendritic cell vaccination, including at tumor progression/relapse. The vaccine used monocyte-derived dendritic cells pulsed overnight with autologous tumor lysate. Patients had residual fresh-frozen tumor tissue and more than two years of survival data. Over 20% tumor content was confirmed by H&E before DNA isolation. This CDR3 comprises 14 residues. The V gene's germline CDR1 is SEHNR and CDR2 FQNEAQ (reference sequence). The V end lost 3 bases, the J end lost 0 bases, and 8 bases lay between the germline ends. Sequencing was performed with immunoSEQ multiplex PCR; in TCRdb, only in-frame clones are kept and a portion is missing. The table lists approximately 150 clones, approximately 90% of them singletons.

Sequencing was performed on tumor tissue, taken after dendritic cell vaccination. The genes are TRBV7-9 and TRBJ1-1; D uncertain. This receptor was taken from a human donor with glioblastoma. CDR3 sequence (DNA): TGTGCCAGCAGCTTCCGCGGTATGAACACTGAAGCTTTCTTT. This translates into CASSFRGMNTEAFF.